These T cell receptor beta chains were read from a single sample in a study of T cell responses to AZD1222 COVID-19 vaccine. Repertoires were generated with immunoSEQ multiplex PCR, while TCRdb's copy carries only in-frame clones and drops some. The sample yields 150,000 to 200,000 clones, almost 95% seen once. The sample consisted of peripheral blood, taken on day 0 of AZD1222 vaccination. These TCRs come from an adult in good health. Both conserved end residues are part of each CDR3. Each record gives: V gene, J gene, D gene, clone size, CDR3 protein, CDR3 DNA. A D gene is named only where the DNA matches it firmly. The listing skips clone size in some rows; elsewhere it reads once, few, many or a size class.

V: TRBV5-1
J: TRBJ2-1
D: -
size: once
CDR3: CASSADQHTNEQFF
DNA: TGCGCCAGCAGCGCGGACCAGCACACTAATGAGCAGTTCTTC

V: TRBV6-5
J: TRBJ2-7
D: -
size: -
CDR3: CASSYSKSPEQYF
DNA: TGTGCCAGCAGTTACTCGAAAAGCCCCGAGCAGTACTTC

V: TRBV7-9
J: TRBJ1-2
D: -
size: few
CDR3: CASSRRIQGGYTF
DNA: TGTGCCAGCAGCCGCCGAATACAGGGTGGCTACACCTTC

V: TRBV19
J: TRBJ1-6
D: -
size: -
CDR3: CASSLSPPNSPLHF
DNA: TGTGCCAGTAGCCTGTCCCCCCCGAATTCACCCCTCCACTTT

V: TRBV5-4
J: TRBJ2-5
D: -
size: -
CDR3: CASSGGKQETQYF
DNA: TGTGCCAGCAGCGGGGGAAAGCAAGAGACCCAGTACTTC

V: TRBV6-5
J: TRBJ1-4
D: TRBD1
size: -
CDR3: CASPWDRGDEKLFF
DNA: TGTGCCAGCCCCTGGGACAGGGGTGATGAAAAACTGTTTTTT

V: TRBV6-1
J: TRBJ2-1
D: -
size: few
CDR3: CASSEGTYSSYNEQFF
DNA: TGTGCCAGCAGTGAGGGGACATATAGCTCCTACAATGAGCAGTTCTTC

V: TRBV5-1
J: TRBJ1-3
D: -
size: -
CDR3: CASSLAVGGNTIYF
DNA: TGCGCCAGCAGCTTGGCAGTCGGTGGAAACACCATATATTTT

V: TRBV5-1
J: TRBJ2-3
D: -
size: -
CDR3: CASSLATPGGTDTQYF
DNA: TGCGCCAGCAGCTTGGCCACTCCCGGAGGCACAGATACGCAGTATTTT

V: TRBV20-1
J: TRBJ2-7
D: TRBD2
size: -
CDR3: CSASNSGGYEQYF
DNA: TGCAGTGCTAGTAACAGCGGGGGCTACGAGCAGTACTTC

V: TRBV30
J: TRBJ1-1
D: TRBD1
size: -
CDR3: CAWRVNGQGAEAFF
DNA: TGTGCCTGGAGAGTTAACGGACAGGGGGCTGAAGCTTTCTTT

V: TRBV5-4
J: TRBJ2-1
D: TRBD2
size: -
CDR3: CASSLGLAGGNEQFF
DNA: TGTGCCAGCAGCTTGGGGCTAGCGGGGGGGAATGAGCAGTTCTTC

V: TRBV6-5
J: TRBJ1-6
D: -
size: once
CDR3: CASSQGNSPLHF
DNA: TGTGCCAGCAGCCAGGGGAATTCACCCCTCCACTTT

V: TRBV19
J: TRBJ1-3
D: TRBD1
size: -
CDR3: CASRRDSARGSGNTIYF
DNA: TGTGCCAGTAGAAGGGACAGCGCCCGAGGCTCTGGAAACACCATATATTTT

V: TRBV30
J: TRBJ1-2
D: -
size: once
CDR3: CAWSEGTHYGYTF
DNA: TGTGCCTGGAGTGAGGGGACACACTATGGCTACACCTTC

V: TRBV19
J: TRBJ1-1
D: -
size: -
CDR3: CASKSGNTEAFF
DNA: TGTGCCAGTAAATCGGGGAACACTGAAGCTTTCTTT

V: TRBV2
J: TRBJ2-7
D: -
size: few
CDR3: CASSEGGGSSYEQYF
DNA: TGTGCCAGCAGTGAAGGAGGAGGGAGCTCCTACGAGCAGTACTTC

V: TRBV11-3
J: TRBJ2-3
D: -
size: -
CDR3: CASSLSFGDTQYF
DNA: TGTGCCAGCAGCTTGAGTTTCGGGGATACGCAGTATTTT

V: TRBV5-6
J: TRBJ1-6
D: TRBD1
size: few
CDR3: CASSSDRALMVFDSPLHF
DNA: TGTGCCAGCAGCTCCGACAGGGCCTTAATGGTTTTCGATTCACCCCTCCACTTT

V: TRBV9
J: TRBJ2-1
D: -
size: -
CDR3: CASSYSLNEQFF
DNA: TGTGCCAGCAGCTATAGCTTGAATGAGCAGTTCTTC

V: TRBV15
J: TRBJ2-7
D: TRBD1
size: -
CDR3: CATSRGGQPGSEQYF
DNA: TGTGCCACCAGCAGAGGGGGACAGCCTGGCAGCGAGCAGTACTTC

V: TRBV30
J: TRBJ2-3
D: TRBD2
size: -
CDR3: CAWSVDPAGATDTQYF
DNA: TGTGCCTGGAGTGTAGACCCTGCGGGAGCCACAGATACGCAGTATTTT

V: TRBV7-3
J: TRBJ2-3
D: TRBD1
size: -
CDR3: CASRRQGADTQYF
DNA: TGTGCCAGCAGACGACAGGGGGCAGATACGCAGTATTTT

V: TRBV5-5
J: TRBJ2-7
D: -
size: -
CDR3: CASSLAVGAVRSYEQYF
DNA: TGTGCCAGCAGCTTGGCCGTGGGGGCCGTCCGATCCTACGAGCAGTACTTC

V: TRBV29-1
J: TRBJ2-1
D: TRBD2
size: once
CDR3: CSVGRGGPYNEQFF
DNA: TGCAGCGTTGGTCGGGGGGGACCCTACAATGAGCAGTTCTTC

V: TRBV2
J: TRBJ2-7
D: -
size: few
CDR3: CASYIAEYNSYEQYF
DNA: TGTGCCAGTTATATAGCGGAATACAATTCCTACGAGCAGTACTTC

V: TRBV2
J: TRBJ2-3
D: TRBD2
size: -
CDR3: CASSDLLVLAGGSDTQYF
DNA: TGTGCCAGCAGCGATCTCCTAGTACTAGCGGGAGGTTCAGATACGCAGTATTTT

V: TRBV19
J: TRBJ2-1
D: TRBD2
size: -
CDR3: CASSIGTSGPREQFF
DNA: TGTGCCAGTAGTATAGGGACTAGCGGGCCTCGGGAGCAGTTCTTC

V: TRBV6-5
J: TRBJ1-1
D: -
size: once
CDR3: CASTWSRMNTEAFF
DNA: TGTGCCAGCACCTGGTCCCGGATGAACACTGAAGCTTTCTTT

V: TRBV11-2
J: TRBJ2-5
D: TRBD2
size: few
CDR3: CASSLRLAGGPQETQYF
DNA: TGTGCCAGCAGCCTAAGACTAGCGGGAGGGCCGCAGGAGACCCAGTACTTC

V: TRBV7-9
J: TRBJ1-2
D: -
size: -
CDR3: CASSLADRTYGYTF
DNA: TGTGCCAGCAGCTTAGCGGACAGAACCTATGGCTACACCTTC

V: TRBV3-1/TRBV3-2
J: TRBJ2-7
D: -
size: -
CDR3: CASSQDGLVLGPKPYEQYF
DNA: TGTGCCAGCAGCCAAGATGGCTTGGTGCTAGGGCCAAAACCCTACGAGCAGTACTTC

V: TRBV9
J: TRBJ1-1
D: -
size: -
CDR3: CASSVYPGPNTEAFF
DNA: TGTGCCAGCAGCGTGTATCCGGGCCCGAACACTGAAGCTTTCTTT

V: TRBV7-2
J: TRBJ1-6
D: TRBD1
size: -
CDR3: CASSSDLGQGDNSPLHF
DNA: TGTGCCAGCAGCTCCGACCTCGGACAGGGTGATAATTCACCCCTCCACTTT

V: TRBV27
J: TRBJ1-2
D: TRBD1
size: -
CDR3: CASSLLGTGIHGYTF
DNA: TGTGCCAGCAGTTTATTAGGGACAGGGATACATGGCTACACCTTC

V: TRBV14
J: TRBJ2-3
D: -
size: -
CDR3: CASSQDWSGSGSTDTQYF
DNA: TGTGCCAGCAGCCAAGATTGGTCGGGAAGCGGGAGCACAGATACGCAGTATTTT

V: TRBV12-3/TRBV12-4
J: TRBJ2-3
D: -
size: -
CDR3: CASSLNDGDTQYF
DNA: TGTGCCAGCAGTTTAAATGATGGAGATACGCAGTATTTT

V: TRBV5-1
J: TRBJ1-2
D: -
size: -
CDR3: CASSSGERYGYTF
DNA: TGCGCCAGCAGTTCCGGGGAGCGCTATGGCTACACCTTC

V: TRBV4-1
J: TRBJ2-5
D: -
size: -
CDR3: CASSANGGPETQYF
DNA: TGCGCCAGCAGCGCCAACGGGGGGCCCGAGACCCAGTACTTC

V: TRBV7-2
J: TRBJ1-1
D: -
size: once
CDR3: CASSISGTPGSEAFF
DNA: TGTGCCAGCAGCATTTCCGGGACACCCGGCAGTGAAGCTTTCTTT

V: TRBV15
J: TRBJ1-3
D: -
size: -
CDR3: CATSSGDSGNTIYF
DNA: TGTGCCACCAGCAGCGGCGACTCTGGAAACACCATATATTTT

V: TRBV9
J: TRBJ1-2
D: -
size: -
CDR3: CASSAATDANYGYTF
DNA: TGTGCCAGCAGCGCTGCGACAGATGCTAACTATGGCTACACCTTC

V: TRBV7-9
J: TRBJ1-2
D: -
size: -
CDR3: CASSLVTQTHGYTF
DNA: TGTGCCAGCAGCTTAGTTACGCAAACCCATGGCTACACCTTC

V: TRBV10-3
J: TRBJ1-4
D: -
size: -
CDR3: CAIKAGLLTNEKLFF
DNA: TGTGCCATCAAGGCAGGGCTGCTGACTAATGAAAAACTGTTTTTT

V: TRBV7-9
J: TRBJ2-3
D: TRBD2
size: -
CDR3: CASSRLADFPDTQYF
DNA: TGTGCCAGCAGTCGACTAGCGGATTTCCCGGATACGCAGTATTTT

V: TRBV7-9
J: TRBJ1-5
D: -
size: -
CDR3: CASSLVVNQPQHF
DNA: TGTGCCAGCAGCTTAGTAGTCAATCAGCCCCAGCATTTT